The subject of this entry is one T cell receptor (beta chain). Germline loops: CDR1 ENHRY, CDR2 SYGVKD. The J segment lost 2 bases and the V segment lost 3 bases, leaving 4 bases of the junction unmatched. The CDR3 has 15 amino acids. The authors' processing: Amplification with reference gene primers provided the estimates of nucleated cell counts. The assay was immunoSEQ multiplex PCR, and TCRdb's table has in-frame clones only and misses some. V, J and clone size reflect that table, while D and trimming were determined from the DNA. The sample records 200,000 to 250,000 clones, around 80% being singletons. This sample is drawn from a study of blood T cell repertoires in COVID-19. Turning to the study itself: PBMCs, B-cell-depleted T cells, or T cells were the source of the cDNA or gDNA that made up the material.

Seattle patients were enrolled while actively infected and followed longitudinally. The receptor was derived from a woman in her twenties or thirties with COVID-19, enrolled during active disease. Sequences were obtained from peripheral blood. The V call is TRBV10-3, the J call TRBJ2-3, with 8 bases lining up with TRBD1. This chain's CDR3 is CAISEGQGNTDTQYF. DNA of the CDR3: TGTGCCATCAGTGAAGGACAGGGTAACACAGATACGCAGTATTTT.